This T cell receptor beta chain is from a study of a mutant IDH1 vaccine in newly diagnosed glioma. Concerning this clone itself: Antigen specificity is unknown.

V lost 5 bases and J 4 bases, leaving 8 bases between the germline ends. The CDR3 is 12 amino acids. Germline CDR1 SGHVS, CDR2 FQNEAQ. TCRdb's table, derived via immunoSEQ multiplex PCR, lists solely in-frame clones and lacks some. The profile covers over 30,000 clones, with around 79% appearing a single time and approximately 9.4% taken by the ten largest. Regarding time point: week 35, safety follow-up. The vaccine gave 300 ug of a 20-mer mutant IDH1 peptide subcutaneously per dose. Sequencing used PBMCs, obtained from a glioma patient whose treatment included an IDH1 peptide vaccine. This clonotype was sampled from a woman in her thirties with glioma. Some clones in this sample may be carry-over from other donors' samples. The V gene is TRBV7-8, the J gene TRBJ1-1, with D unresolved. The chain's CDR3 is CASSPGGTEAFF. Here the CDR3 DNA reads TGTGCCAGCAGCCCCGGAGGCACTGAAGCTTTCTTT.